Listed below are T cell receptor beta chains from one sample, sequenced in a study of T cell responses to AZD1222 COVID-19 vaccine. The table came from immunoSEQ multiplex PCR; TCRdb's copy has only in-frame clones and leaves some out. This sample has 150,000 or so clones, with 80% to 95% found just once. The sample consisted of peripheral blood, taken on day 0 of AZD1222 vaccination. These receptors all come from an adult in good health. CDR3s include the opening cysteine and the closing phenylalanine or tryptophan. The order of the fields is V gene, D gene, J gene, clone size, CDR3 protein, CDR3 DNA. The D gene is left open where the match is weak. Not every row has a clone size; where given, it reads once, few, many or a size class.

V: TRBV2
D: TRBD2
J: TRBJ2-1
size: NA
CDR3: CASRSRGLAGYNEQFF
DNA: TGTGCCAGCAGGAGCCGGGGACTAGCGGGCTACAATGAGCAGTTCTTC

V: TRBV6-5
D: TRBD1
J: TRBJ2-7
size: NA
CDR3: CASSRGQGIYEQYF
DNA: TGTGCCAGCAGTCGGGGACAGGGGATATACGAGCAGTACTTC

V: TRBV9
D: TRBD2
J: TRBJ2-2
size: few
CDR3: CASSVEGREAGELFF
DNA: TGTGCCAGCAGCGTAGAGGGGAGGGAAGCCGGGGAGCTGTTTTTT

V: TRBV2
D: NA
J: TRBJ2-7
size: NA
CDR3: CASRESYEQYF
DNA: TGTGCCAGCAGGGAATCCTACGAGCAGTACTTC

V: TRBV3-1/TRBV3-2
D: NA
J: TRBJ1-2
size: few
CDR3: CASSKGDSVGYGYTF
DNA: TGTGCCAGCAGCAAGGGGGATTCCGTGGGCTATGGCTACACCTTC

V: TRBV6-1
D: TRBD2
J: TRBJ2-7
size: NA
CDR3: CASSATSGGAQMYEQYF
DNA: TGTGCCAGCAGTGCGACTAGCGGGGGGGCCCAGATGTACGAGCAGTACTTC

V: TRBV4-3
D: NA
J: TRBJ1-1
size: NA
CDR3: CASSPSGTFRLNTEAFF
DNA: TGCGCCAGCAGCCCTTCCGGGACATTTCGGCTAAACACTGAAGCTTTCTTT

V: TRBV2
D: NA
J: TRBJ2-4
size: NA
CDR3: CASRPLAKNIQYF
DNA: TGTGCCAGCAGACCGCTAGCCAAAAACATTCAGTACTTC

V: TRBV3-1/TRBV3-2
D: NA
J: TRBJ2-3
size: NA
CDR3: CASSLLVHRRDYTDTQYF
DNA: TGTGCCAGCAGTCTACTGGTACATCGGCGGGATTACACAGATACGCAGTATTTT

V: TRBV19
D: TRBD1
J: TRBJ1-2
size: NA
CDR3: CASTGQGARYGYTF
DNA: TGTGCCAGTACCGGTCAGGGGGCGCGGTATGGCTACACCTTC

V: TRBV5-4
D: TRBD1
J: TRBJ1-2
size: NA
CDR3: CASSYGQGNTF
DNA: TGTGCCAGCAGCTATGGACAGGGGAACACCTTC

V: TRBV14
D: NA
J: TRBJ1-1
size: once
CDR3: CASSQVGQTGGTEAFF
DNA: TGTGCCAGCAGCCAAGTTGGCCAAACGGGGGGCACTGAAGCTTTCTTT

V: TRBV28
D: NA
J: TRBJ1-2
size: NA
CDR3: CASAVGSYGYTF
DNA: TGTGCCAGCGCCGTGGGGTCCTATGGCTACACCTTC

V: TRBV27
D: TRBD1
J: TRBJ2-7
size: NA
CDR3: CASSSLPPGQGVYEQYF
DNA: TGTGCCAGCAGTTCTCTCCCCCCGGGACAGGGTGTGTACGAGCAGTACTTC

V: TRBV2
D: NA
J: TRBJ2-3
size: NA
CDR3: CASTVGLTDTQYF
DNA: TGTGCCAGCACAGTGGGGTTGACAGATACGCAGTATTTT

V: TRBV2
D: NA
J: TRBJ2-7
size: NA
CDR3: CASRIIGGEQYF
DNA: TGTGCCAGCAGGATTATAGGAGGAGAGCAGTACTTC

V: TRBV12-2
D: NA
J: TRBJ1-2
size: NA
CDR3: CASQPGQRGHGYTF
DNA: TGTGCAAGTCAACCGGGACAGAGGGGCCATGGCTACACCTTC

V: TRBV2
D: NA
J: TRBJ1-4
size: NA
CDR3: CASSDRLTGGEKLFF
DNA: TGTGCCAGCAGTGATCGTCTCACAGGAGGGGAAAAACTGTTTTTT

V: TRBV7-9
D: NA
J: TRBJ2-2
size: NA
CDR3: CASSLARPRDTGELFF
DNA: TGTGCCAGCAGCTTAGCGCGGCCTCGGGACACCGGGGAGCTGTTTTTT

V: TRBV4-3
D: NA
J: TRBJ1-2
size: NA
CDR3: CASSQDLGLKDGYTF
DNA: TGCGCCAGCAGCCAAGATCTAGGTTTAAAAGATGGCTACACCTTC

V: TRBV18
D: TRBD2
J: TRBJ2-5
size: NA
CDR3: CASSPPWGGYQETQYF
DNA: TGTGCCAGCTCACCACCTTGGGGAGGGTACCAAGAGACCCAGTACTTC

V: TRBV5-6
D: NA
J: TRBJ2-1
size: NA
CDR3: CASSPPGFNEQFF
DNA: TGTGCCAGCAGCCCGCCAGGGTTCAATGAGCAGTTCTTC

V: TRBV4-1
D: TRBD1
J: TRBJ2-7
size: NA
CDR3: CASSQEPGTAIYEQYF
DNA: TGCGCCAGCAGCCAAGAACCGGGGACAGCAATCTACGAGCAGTACTTC

V: TRBV19
D: TRBD2
J: TRBJ2-1
size: NA
CDR3: CASSISLAGNYNEQFF
DNA: TGTGCCAGTAGTATCTCTCTAGCGGGGAATTACAATGAGCAGTTCTTC